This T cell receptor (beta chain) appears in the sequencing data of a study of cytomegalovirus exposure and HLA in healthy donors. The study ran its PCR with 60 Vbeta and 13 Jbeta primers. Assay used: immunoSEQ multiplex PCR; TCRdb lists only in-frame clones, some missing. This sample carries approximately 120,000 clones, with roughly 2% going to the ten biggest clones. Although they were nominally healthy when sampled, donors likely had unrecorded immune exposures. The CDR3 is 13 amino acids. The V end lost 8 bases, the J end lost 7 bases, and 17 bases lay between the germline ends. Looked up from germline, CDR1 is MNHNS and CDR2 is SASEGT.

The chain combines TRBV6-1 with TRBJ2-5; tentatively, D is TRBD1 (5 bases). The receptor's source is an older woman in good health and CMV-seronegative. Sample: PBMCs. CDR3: CASVPGPQGTQYF. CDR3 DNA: TGTGCCAGCGTTCCTGGACCGCAGGGGACCCAGTACTTC.